A selection of T cell receptor beta chains follows, all from one sample in a study of response to subunit inactivated influenza vaccine. Each CDR3 protein is one row after TCRdb ran MiXCR on the RT-PCR reads. The sample contains 300,000 to 350,000 distinct CDR3 sequences, 20% to 25% of which appear only once. Sample: PBMCs from blood, taken about 20 months after vaccination. The receptor source for this set is a man between 50 and 70 years old who received an inactivated influenza vaccine. The CDR3 runs from the conserved cysteine through the conserved F or W. The D gene is left open where the match is weak. Some rows mark clone size as missing; the rest say once, few, many or name a class of expanded clone.

size	V	D	J	CDR3
.	TRBV21-1	.	TRBJ2-5	CASSNGTGRLRERFETQYF
.	TRBV21-1	.	TRBJ2-7	CARLRPPQQYF
few	TRBV20-1	.	TRBJ1-1	CSARVGTTVEGFF
few	TRBV4-3	.	TRBJ1-4	CASSQDYRATNEKLFF
few	TRBV11-2	.	TRBJ1-1	CASSLFQILNTEAFF
.	TRBV6-5	.	TRBJ1-1	CASSSEPGSMNTEAFF
.	TRBV7-9	TRBD2	TRBJ2-1	CASSLGLADEQFF
few	TRBV2	.	TRBJ1-5	CASSEQNSNQPQHF
many	TRBV5-1	.	TRBJ1-2	CASSRDGQLNYGYTF
few	TRBV12-3/TRBV12-4	.	TRBJ1-2	CASVMGVGGYTF
.	TRBV11-3	.	TRBJ1-6	CASSYPSSYNSPLHF
once	TRBV6-5	.	TRBJ2-2	CASSYTGTGELFF
few	TRBV12-3/TRBV12-4	.	TRBJ1-1	CASSGGGDFYTEAFF
.	TRBV6-1	TRBD1	TRBJ2-7	CASRQQGTTYEQYF
many	TRBV24-1	.	TRBJ1-5	CATSAGRQMETQHF
.	TRBV6-2/TRBV6-3	.	TRBJ2-7	CASSYWGDRDSEQYF
.	TRBV24-1	TRBD1	TRBJ1-2	CATSDDDRVPGYTF
.	TRBV4-1	.	TRBJ2-3	CASSQEKGTDTQYF
.	TRBV28	.	TRBJ2-3	CASSTVQGSDTQYF
.	TRBV6-5	.	TRBJ1-5	CASSYTHEHNQPQHF
.	TRBV27	TRBD2	TRBJ2-3	CASSFLLAGAADTQYF
.	TRBV6-2/TRBV6-3	.	TRBJ2-1	CASSDPHGNAYNEQFF
few	TRBV5-4	TRBD2	TRBJ2-1	CASSFGTNLRSEQFF
.	TRBV7-2	TRBD2	TRBJ2-7	CASSLGTSGVGEQYF
few	TRBV6-2/TRBV6-3	TRBD2	TRBJ2-7	CASTTSGAFSYEQYF
few	TRBV9	.	TRBJ1-2	CASSVEVRPSDGYTF
.	TRBV4-2	.	TRBJ1-2	CASSQGEKTVYGYTF
many	TRBV10-3	TRBD1	TRBJ1-5	CAISTTGVGARQPQHF
few	TRBV7-9	TRBD1	TRBJ1-1	CASSPSQGWNTEAFF
.	TRBV12-3/TRBV12-4	TRBD2	TRBJ2-5	CASSFRLADETQYF
few	TRBV3-1	.	TRBJ2-7	CASSARDGFYEQYF
few	TRBV6-1	TRBD1	TRBJ1-6	CASSEATGQNSPLHF
.	TRBV19	.	TRBJ1-6	CASRPRGSYNSPLHF
many	TRBV28	.	TRBJ2-7	CASSPTNYEQYF
.	TRBV12-3/TRBV12-4	.	TRBJ1-2	CASTSDSPQGYTF
.	TRBV27	.	TRBJ1-1	CASHKRALIIDRSMNTEAFF
.	TRBV18	.	TRBJ2-2	CASSLGLRNTGELFF
.	TRBV19	.	TRBJ1-1	CASSILKNTEAFF
few	TRBV12-3/TRBV12-4	TRBD2	TRBJ2-2	CAGRLAANTGELFF
few	TRBV20-1	TRBD1	TRBJ1-2	CSAMTGEDYGYTF
once	TRBV20-1	TRBD2	TRBJ2-1	CSARELAGGPYNEQFF
.	TRBV5-1	.	TRBJ2-7	CASSLGGKVHEQYF
.	TRBV4-2	.	TRBJ1-1	CASSQEVGKDTEAFF
.	TRBV6-5	.	TRBJ2-7	CASSYRAPYYEQYF
few	TRBV18	.	TRBJ1-1	CASSPPDLGGLRAFF
many	TRBV10-3	.	TRBJ2-5	CAIRDRQETQYF
.	TRBV18	TRBD2	TRBJ2-7	CASSPRSGGYEQYF
few	TRBV12-3/TRBV12-4	TRBD1	TRBJ2-5	CASSLGTGRETQYF